The 22 T cell receptor beta chains given below trace back to one sample, sequenced in a study of vaccination and CD4 T cells after COVID-19. With the Oncomine TCR Beta short-read assay, DNA from cultured CD4+ T cells was sequenced. TCRdb re-called the PCR reads through MiXCR, storing one row per CDR3 protein. The profile shows 13,000 to 15,000 distinct CDR3 sequences, over 60% of them singletons. Their antigens remain unidentified. Treatment defined: approximately nine-day PBMC culture with coronavirus spike peptide pools or control peptides (ViraFEST assay). The sequencing sample was made of CD4+ T cells from blood, cultured in vitro. Source of these receptors: a human donor who had recovered from COVID-19.

This sequence joins TRBV7-4 and TRBJ2-3; D ambiguous. CDR1 SGHVT and CDR2 SQSDAQ come from the germline V gene. There are 12 residues in the CDR3. With 6 bases removed from V and 6 bases from J, the gap between germline ends came to 10 bases. The chain's CDR3 is CASRHRGDTQYF. The CDR3 coding sequence is TGTGCCAGCAGGCATCGTGGGGATACGCAGTATTTT.

This chain connects TRBV19 to TRBJ1-6, with unresolved D. Trimming stripped 5 bases from V and 9 bases from J, with 8 bases between. Germline CDR1 LNHDA, CDR2 SQIVND (reference sequence). The length of the CDR3 is 12 residues. The DNA for the CDR3 is TGTGCCAGTAGTCTCGGTCGTTCACCCCTCCACTTT. This encodes CASSLGRSPLHF. Full variable domain (remainder filled in from reference TRBV19 and TRBJ1-6): DGGITQSPKYLFRKEGQNVTLSCEQNLNHDAMYWYRQDPGQGLRLIYYSQIVNDFQKGDIAEGYSVSREKKESFPLTVTSAQKNPTAFYLCASSLGRSPLHFGNGTRLTVT.

The J gene is TRBJ1-2, the V gene TRBV28; no clear D gene. The germline V gene has CDR1 MDHEN and CDR2 SYDVKM. Trimming cost V 6 bases and J 2 bases, with 16 bases left between them. The CDR3 extends over 15 amino acids. CDR3 amino acids: CASSPHWIGNYGYTF. The CDR3, as DNA: TGTGCCAGCAGCCCCCATTGGATTGGGAACTATGGCTACACCTTC.

CDR3 sequence: CAWTRWGVYYGYTF. Written as DNA, the CDR3 is TGTGCCTGGACCCGGTGGGGGGTTTACTATGGCTACACCTTC. V and J are TRBV30 and TRBJ1-2, with D maybe TRBD1 (5 bases). This CDR3 region has 14 residues. Germline V CDR1 and CDR2: GTSNPN, SVGIG (reference sequence). V gave up 4 bases and J gave up 3 bases, with 15 bases separating them.

J is TRBJ2-7 and V is TRBV2; D is uncertain. There are 13 residues in the CDR3. V was clipped by 3 bases and J by 6 bases, with 12 bases between them. The germline gives CDR1 SNHLY, CDR2 FYNNEI. CDR3 sequence reads: CASSDLRAFEQYF. The CDR3, as DNA: TGTGCCAGCAGTGATCTTCGGGCTTTCGAGCAGTACTTC. The full variable domain, with the rest looked up from reference TRBV2 and TRBJ2-7, is EPEVTQTPSHQVTQMGQEVILRCVPISNHLYFYWYRQILGQKVEFLVSFYNNEISEKSEIFDDQFSVERPDGSNFTLKIRSTKLEDSAMYFCASSDLRAFEQYFGPGTRLTVT.

The rearrangement joins TRBV18 to TRBJ2-7; D may be TRBD1 (6 bases). Trimming removed 3 bases at V and 1 base at J, with 10 bases between. Germline V lookup: CDR1 KGHSH, CDR2 LQKENI. The CDR3 length is 14 residues. The DNA of the CDR3 is TGTGCCAGCTCACCGCAGGGGATATCCTACGAGCAGTACTTC. This sequence encodes CASSPQGISYEQYF.

The chain links TRBV6-5 to TRBJ2-2; 10 nucleotides align to TRBD1. The V gene's germline CDR1 is MNHEY and CDR2 SVGAGI. CDR3 length: 17 residues. V lost 4 bases to trimming and J lost 3 bases; unmatched junction nucleotides: 8. CDR3 bases: TGTGCCAGCAGTTTCTTACTCGGACAGGGGGACACCGGGGAGCTGTTTTTT. Its protein product is CASSFLLGQGDTGELFF.

The chain combines TRBV24-1 with TRBJ1-2, with 7 bases that match TRBD1. The V gene's germline CDR1 is KGHDR and CDR2 SFDVKD. CDR3 length equals 13 residues. J gave up 5 bases and V 7 bases, and 6 bases lay outside the gene matches. The CDR3 DNA follows: TGTGCCACCAGCCCCGCCAGGGGGTATGGCTACACCTTC. It yields the protein CATSPARGYGYTF.

The J gene is TRBJ1-5, the V gene TRBV19; D remains ambiguous. Per germline, CDR1 LNHDA and CDR2 SQIVND (reference sequence). The CDR3 sequence is 12 residues long. Trimming cost V 3 bases and J 6 bases, with 6 bases left between them. In nucleotides, the CDR3 is TGTGCCAGTAGTATCGTCTCTCAGCCCCAGCATTTT. This gives the protein CASSIVSQPQHF.

This clonotype was seen a few times. The rearrangement links TRBV27 to TRBJ1-4; D might be TRBD1 (5 bases). The ends were cut back, 2 bases at V and 10 bases at J, with 11 bases in the middle. CDR1 and CDR2 from the germline V gene are MNHEY and SMNVEV (reference sequence). This CDR3 is 13 amino acids long. CDR3 nucleotides: TGTGCCAGCAGTTTAGTGGGGGAAGGAAAACTGTTTTTT. It encodes CASSLVGEGKLFF.

There are a few counts of this clonotype. The V and J genes are TRBV6-1 and TRBJ1-2; 7 positions agree with TRBD1. From germline, CDR1 is MNHNS and CDR2 SASEGT. CDR3 size: 12 residues. J was trimmed by 7 bases and V by 6 bases; bases with no gene match: 5. DNA of the CDR3: TGTGCCAGCAGGACTCGGGACAGTGGCTACACCTTC. It encodes CASRTRDSGYTF.

In this sample, this clonotype turned up a few times. This chain connects TRBV7-6 to TRBJ1-1; 7 positions agree with TRBD1. J gave up 6 bases and V 5 bases, and 9 bases lay outside the gene matches. The V gene's germline CDR1 is SGHVS and CDR2 FNYEAQ. CDR3 length equals 14 residues. Here the CDR3 reads CASSQQGYGAEAFF. CDR3 bases: TGTGCCAGCAGCCAACAGGGGTACGGCGCTGAAGCTTTCTTT.

V gene TRBV6-1 combines with J gene TRBJ2-2; 8 bases agree with TRBD2. The CDR3 contains 15 residues. The V and J ends lost 7 bases and 4 bases, in that order; junction bases with no gene match: 8. Germline V gene lookup returns CDR1 MNHNS and CDR2 SASEGT. CDR3 bases: TGTGCCAGCAACTTGCGGGGGGAAGTCACCGGGGAGCTGTTTTTT. The encoded protein is CASNLRGEVTGELFF.

This clonotype was counted between two and nine times. The chain links TRBV24-1 to TRBJ2-3, with a possible D match to TRBD1 (8 bases). CDR1 and CDR2 from the germline V gene are KGHDR and SFDVKD. The CDR3 has 23 residues. The V gene lost 5 bases and the J gene lost 4 bases, with 39 bases spanning the gap. CDR3 loop: CATSGIDRGARTRPLRGADTQYF. CDR3 in DNA: TGTGCCACCAGTGGTATCGACAGGGGCGCCCGGACTAGACCCCTTAGAGGAGCAGATACGCAGTATTTT.

The chain combines TRBV19 with TRBJ1-1; 8 nucleotides align to TRBD1. CDR1 is LNHDA and CDR2 is SQIVND in the germline V gene (reference sequence). The CDR3 loop spans 18 amino acids. Trimming at V came to 6 bases and at J to 3 bases, leaving 18 bases not matched to a gene. DNA of the CDR3: TGTGCCAGTAGAAGGGGGCAGGGGGCCAATGGGTTTTACACTGAAGCTTTCTTT. Translating gives CASRRGQGANGFYTEAFF. Combining the CDR3 with reference TRBV19 and TRBJ1-1 gives the whole variable domain DGGITQSPKYLFRKEGQNVTLSCEQNLNHDAMYWYRQDPGQGLRLIYYSQIVNDFQKGDIAEGYSVSREKKESFPLTVTSAQKNPTAFYLCASRRGQGANGFYTEAFFGQGTRLTVV.

In this sample, this clonotype turned up once. The V and J genes are TRBV20-1 and TRBJ2-5; 10 bases are a match to TRBD2. V lost 6 bases and J lost 6; bases outside the gene matches: 4. Germline CDR1 DFQATT, CDR2 SNEGSKA (reference sequence). This CDR3 spans 12 amino acids. The DNA for the CDR3 is TGCAGTGCGGGGACTAGCGTGCAGACCCAGTACTTC. It specifies CSAGTSVQTQYF.

The chain recombines TRBV4-3 with TRBJ1-1; 8 bases are a match to TRBD1. The CDR3 runs 16 residues. CDR1 is LGHNA, CDR2 YSLEER, per germline. Trimming removed 2 bases from V and 4 bases from J; junction bases left unmatched: 9. The CDR3 spells CASSQFQGASRTEAFF. In nucleotides, the CDR3 is TGCGCCAGCAGCCAATTTCAGGGGGCGTCCCGCACTGAAGCTTTCTTT.

This chain links TRBV27 with TRBJ2-3; 8 bases align to TRBD2. Germline V lookup: CDR1 MNHEY, CDR2 SMNVEV (reference sequence). Trimming took 5 bases from V and 1 from J; bases not matched to a gene: 2. The CDR3 is made up of 14 amino acids. The CDR3 loop is CASSRREGTDTQYF. The CDR3 DNA reads TGTGCCAGCAGTCGGCGGGAGGGCACAGATACGCAGTATTTT.

The chain joins TRBV7-3 to TRBJ2-7; D is unresolved. The V gene's germline CDR1 is SGHTA and CDR2 FQGTGA. Trimming removed 3 bases at V and 8 bases at J, with 11 bases between. The CDR3 runs to 12 residues. The CDR3 bases are TGTGCCAGCAGCTTTCTGCCGGACCAGCAGTACTTC. This sequence encodes CASSFLPDQQYF.

This chain joins TRBV7-9 and TRBJ2-3; D is possibly TRBD2 (5 bases). CDR1 and CDR2 (germline): SEHNR, FQNEAQ (reference sequence). Trimming left V 5 bases short and J 2 bases short, with 17 bases between. The CDR3 covers 16 residues. This chain's CDR3 is CASSTLGAQLTDTQYF. CDR3 coding DNA: TGTGCCAGCAGCACCCTGGGAGCGCAGCTCACAGATACGCAGTATTTT.

The CDR3 bases are TGCAGTGCTAGGGGCGGGAGCCAGAAAGGGGGGGAGCTGTTTTTT. Translated, it gives CSARGGSQKGGELFF. The chain couples TRBV20-1 to TRBJ2-2; 7 bases match TRBD2. The V gene end was trimmed by 3 bases and the J gene end by 8 bases; junction bases not matched to a gene: 12. The CDR3 spans 15 residues. The germline gives CDR1 DFQATT, CDR2 SNEGSKA (reference sequence).

The rearrangement joins TRBV7-7 to TRBJ2-1; D possibly uses TRBD1 or TRBD2 (5 bases each). Germline CDR1 and CDR2: SSHAT and FNYEAQ (reference sequence). The ends were cut back, 1 base at V and 0 bases at J, with 7 bases in the middle. The CDR3 length is 15 residues. CDR3 protein: CASSLVGASYNEQFF. DNA for the CDR3: TGTGCCAGCAGCTTAGTCGGGGCCTCCTACAATGAGCAGTTCTTC.